This is a list of T cell receptor beta chains from one sample in a study of cytomegalovirus exposure and HLA in healthy donors. Produced via immunoSEQ multiplex PCR; TCRdb's table is partial and in-frame only. The sample lists about 140,000 clones; 88% were seen once. Source material: PBMCs. Source of these receptors: a woman aged 18 to 35 in good health and CMV-seropositive. Both conserved end residues are part of each CDR3. The order of the fields is V gene, J gene, D gene, clone size, CDR3 protein, CDR3 DNA. A D gene is named only where the DNA matches it firmly. The size field is filled for only some rows; it gives once, few, many or a size class.

V: TRBV19; J: TRBJ2-7; D: TRBD1; size: -; CDR3: CASSNRDRGAYEQYF; DNA: TGTGCCAGTAGTAACCGGGACAGGGGGGCCTACGAGCAGTACTTC
V: TRBV5-4; J: TRBJ2-2; D: -; size: -; CDR3: CASNSAGELFF; DNA: TGTGCCAGCAACTCCGCCGGGGAGCTGTTTTTT
V: TRBV15; J: TRBJ2-7; D: -; size: -; CDR3: CATSSGGGPYEQYF; DNA: TGTGCCACCAGCAGTGGGGGGGGCCCCTACGAGCAGTACTTC
V: TRBV19; J: TRBJ2-1; D: TRBD2; size: -; CDR3: CASSGGLANEQFF; DNA: TGTGCCAGTAGTGGGGGACTAGCAAATGAGCAGTTCTTC
V: TRBV10-3; J: TRBJ1-2; D: TRBD1; size: -; CDR3: CAISWDRGGYTF; DNA: TGTGCCATCAGTTGGGACAGGGGAGGCTACACCTTC
V: TRBV2; J: TRBJ2-6; D: TRBD1; size: -; CDR3: CARRIPGDRGQLTGANVLTF; DNA: TGTGCCAGGAGGATCCCGGGGGACAGGGGACAGCTCACTGGGGCCAACGTCCTGACTTTC
V: TRBV27; J: TRBJ1-2; D: TRBD1; size: -; CDR3: CASSLLRTGTVLYGYTF; DNA: TGTGCCAGCAGTTTATTGAGGACAGGGACGGTCCTTTATGGCTACACCTTC
V: TRBV5-4; J: TRBJ2-3; D: TRBD2; size: once; CDR3: CASSLTSGGVADTQYF; DNA: TGTGCCAGCAGCTTAACTAGCGGGGGGGTAGCAGATACGCAGTATTTT
V: TRBV7-8; J: TRBJ2-5; D: TRBD2; size: -; CDR3: CASSLALGGRSPGTQYF; DNA: TGTGCCAGCAGCTTAGCTTTGGGCGGGAGGTCCCCGGGGACCCAGTACTTC
V: TRBV9; J: TRBJ2-7; D: -; size: -; CDR3: CASSVATAETYEQYF; DNA: TGTGCCAGCAGCGTAGCGACCGCGGAAACCTACGAGCAGTACTTC
V: TRBV7-9; J: TRBJ1-4; D: TRBD1; size: -; CDR3: CASSFVDRENEKLFF; DNA: TGTGCCAGCAGCTTTGTCGACAGGGAAAATGAAAAACTGTTTTTT
V: TRBV4-2; J: TRBJ1-2; D: -; size: -; CDR3: CASSQKQGNYGYTF; DNA: TGTGCCAGCAGCCAAAAACAGGGAAACTATGGCTACACCTTC
V: TRBV6-1; J: TRBJ2-3; D: -; size: -; CDR3: CASSERPRDTQYF; DNA: TGTGCCAGCAGTGAGAGGCCCAGAGATACGCAGTATTTT
V: TRBV2; J: TRBJ2-5; D: TRBD2; size: -; CDR3: CAFQRGGQETQYF; DNA: TGTGCCTTTCAGCGGGGGGGCCAAGAGACCCAGTACTTC
V: TRBV11-2; J: TRBJ2-7; D: -; size: few; CDR3: CASSEGQTYEQYF; DNA: TGTGCCAGCAGCGAAGGACAGACCTACGAGCAGTACTTC
V: TRBV28; J: TRBJ1-3; D: -; size: -; CDR3: CASSFGSGVSGNTIYF; DNA: TGTGCCAGCAGTTTTGGATCGGGGGTTTCTGGAAACACCATATATTTT
V: TRBV28; J: TRBJ1-5; D: -; size: -; CDR3: CASSPGNSNQPQHF; DNA: TGTGCCAGCAGTCCGGGGAATAGCAATCAGCCCCAGCATTTT
V: TRBV4-1; J: TRBJ2-1; D: TRBD2; size: -; CDR3: CASSQDVFSGATYNEQFF; DNA: TGCGCCAGCAGCCAAGATGTGTTTAGCGGGGCGACCTACAATGAGCAGTTCTTC
V: TRBV4-1; J: TRBJ2-6; D: TRBD1; size: -; CDR3: CASSPRDRVLSGANVLTF; DNA: TGCGCCAGCAGCCCCCGGGACAGGGTCCTCTCTGGGGCCAACGTCCTGACTTTC
V: TRBV11-3; J: TRBJ1-1; D: -; size: few; CDR3: CASSLLANTEAFF; DNA: TGTGCCAGCAGCTTATTGGCGAACACTGAAGCTTTCTTT
V: TRBV7-8; J: TRBJ1-1; D: -; size: -; CDR3: CASSLVAGAWTEAFF; DNA: TGTGCCAGCAGCTTAGTGGCAGGGGCTTGGACTGAAGCTTTCTTT
V: TRBV27; J: TRBJ2-1; D: -; size: few; CDR3: CASSLSSLVGGEQFF; DNA: TGTGCCAGCAGCTTGTCCTCGCTAGTCGGTGGTGAGCAGTTCTTC